These 17 T cell receptor beta chains were all obtained from the same sample, sequenced in a study of T cells in Graves' hyperthyroidism and ophthalmopathy. RNA transcripts yielded amplified TCR beta CDR3 regions. The HTBI primer set drove a first-round RT-PCR of the TCR CDR3. TCRdb called the multiplex PCR reads again in MiXCR, with one record for every CDR3 protein. The data hold over 200,000 distinct CDR3 sequences, with approximately 17% observed a single time. Sequences were obtained from blood. These TCRs come from a man aged 45 to 65 with Graves' hyperthyroidism.

This clonotype was observed many times. The rearrangement joins TRBV5-1 to TRBJ1-1; 9 nucleotides line up with TRBD1. With V trimmed by 1 base and J by 4 bases, 14 bases remained unmatched. The CDR3 loop spans 18 amino acids. Germline V lookup: CDR1 SGHRS, CDR2 YFSETQ. CDR3 loop: CASSLIPLQQGAGTEAFF. In DNA form, the CDR3 reads TGCGCCAGCAGCTTGATTCCCCTACAACAGGGGGCCGGCACTGAAGCTTTCTTT. Variable domain in full (rest from reference TRBV5-1 and TRBJ1-1): KAGVTQTPRYLIKTRGQQVTLSCSPISGHRSVSWYQQTPGQGLQFLFEYFSETQRNKGNFPGRFSGRQFSNSRSEMNVSTLELGDSALYLCASSLIPLQQGAGTEAFFGQGTRLTVV.

The CDR3 here is CASSYGRETQYF. In nucleotides, the CDR3 is TGTGCCAGCAGTTACGGTAGGGAGACCCAGTACTTC. The rearrangement uses TRBV28 and TRBJ2-5; no clear D gene. The V gene lost 4 bases and the J gene lost 5 bases, with 8 bases spanning the gap. CDR1 and CDR2 from the germline V gene are MDHEN and SYDVKM. The CDR3 sequence is 12 residues long.

This clonotype was counted only a few times. This chain's CDR3 is CASSVRPTGGNQPQHF. For the CDR3, the DNA is TGCGCCAGCAGCGTTCGTCCAACAGGAGGCAATCAGCCCCAGCATTTT. This rearrangement joins TRBV5-1 to TRBJ1-5, with D possibly matching TRBD1 (5 bases). Germline CDR1 is SGHRS and CDR2 is YFSETQ. Trimming stripped 4 bases from V and 2 bases from J, with 16 bases between. The CDR3 is made up of 16 amino acids.

In this sample, this clonotype turned up many times. The rearrangement uses TRBV5-1 and TRBJ2-7; no clear D. Trimming took 0 bases from V and 1 from J, leaving 5 bases between them. CDR3 length: 13 amino acids. From germline, CDR1 is SGHRS and CDR2 YFSETQ. The CDR3 reads CASSLEVSYEQYF. As DNA, the CDR3 is TGCGCCAGCAGCTTGGAAGTGTCCTACGAGCAGTACTTC.

This clonotype was observed many times. In DNA, the CDR3 is TGTGCCATCAGTTCCGGGACTAGCGGGAGGGCCCCAGAGACCCAGTACTTC. This codes for CAISSGTSGRAPETQYF. The J gene is TRBJ2-5, the V gene TRBV10-3; 16 bases line up with TRBD2. J lost 4 bases, V lost 5 bases, and 7 bases had no gene match. Germline V gene data show CDR1 as ENHRY and CDR2 as SYGVKD. This CDR3 spans 17 amino acids.

This clonotype appeared many times. V is TRBV6-1 and J is TRBJ1-5; D possibly corresponds to TRBD1 (5 bases). The germline V gene encodes CDR1 MNHNS and CDR2 SASEGT. The CDR3 is made up of 14 amino acids. The V and J ends lost 1 base and 7 bases respectively, with 11 bases between them. CDR3 protein: CASSEGRGGQPQHF. CDR3 nucleotides: TGTGCCAGCAGTGAAGGGAGGGGAGGCCAGCCCCAGCATTTT.

The chain links TRBV19 to TRBJ2-1; D possibly corresponds to TRBD2 (5 bases). Germline CDR1 reads LNHDA; CDR2 reads SQIVND (reference sequence). Trimming stripped 1 base from V and 6 bases from J, with 10 bases between. The CDR3 sequence is 14 residues long. In DNA form, the CDR3 reads TGTGCCAGTAGTATAGCGGGAAGCTGCAATGAGCAGTTCTTC. This translates into CASSIAGSCNEQFF. The variable domain in full, with the rest retrieved from reference TRBV19 and TRBJ2-1, is DGGITQSPKYLFRKEGQNVTLSCEQNLNHDAMYWYRQDPGQGLRLIYYSQIVNDFQKGDIAEGYSVSREKKESFPLTVTSAQKNPTAFYLCASSIAGSCNEQFFGPGTRLTVL.

The rearrangement links TRBV27 to TRBJ1-4; a weak D match, TRBD1 (5 bases). Germline V CDR1 and CDR2: MNHEY, SMNVEV (reference sequence). The CDR3 length is 13 residues. V lost 7 bases and J lost 8, with 14 bases in between. The CDR3 is CASKIVAGEKLFF. CDR3 in DNA: TGTGCCAGCAAAATCGTCGCAGGGGAAAAACTGTTTTTT.

This clonotype was detected ten times or more. The chain has TRBV28 and TRBJ1-4; D unclear. The CDR3 has 14 residues. CDR1 and CDR2 (germline): MDHEN, SYDVKM. Trimming removed 6 bases at V and 2 bases at J, with 10 bases between. The CDR3 sequence: CASSEGTTNEKLFF. In nucleotides, the CDR3 is TGTGCCAGCAGCGAGGGTACGACTAATGAAAAACTGTTTTTT.

At least ten counts were recorded for this clonotype. The chain carries TRBV12-3 or TRBV12-4 and TRBJ2-1, with D uncertain. The CDR3 length is 15 residues. V dropped 6 bases and J dropped 1 base, with 13 bases sitting between them. CDR3 sequence reads: CASRPSYGSYNEQFF. In DNA, the CDR3 is TGTGCCAGCAGGCCCTCGTACGGGTCCTACAATGAGCAGTTCTTC.

This clonotype was seen at least ten times. The chain recombines TRBV28 with TRBJ1-1; the D is unclear. This CDR3 is built from 14 residues. Trimming took off 7 bases at V and 2 bases at J, with 14 bases between the two ends. CDR1 and CDR2 (germline): MDHEN, SYDVKM. The CDR3, as DNA: TGTGCCAGCATATTTTCGGGCGGCAACACTGAAGCTTTCTTT. This gives the protein CASIFSGGNTEAFF.

This rearrangement joins TRBV19 to TRBJ2-7, with D tentatively TRBD2 (5 bases). Per germline, CDR1 LNHDA and CDR2 SQIVND (reference sequence). V was shortened by 3 bases and J by 7 bases, with 16 bases between the two germline ends. The CDR3 extends over 14 amino acids. CDR3 region: CASSIEAGLWEQYF. The CDR3 nucleotides are TGTGCCAGTAGTATCGAGGCGGGTCTCTGGGAGCAGTACTTC.

This clonotype was observed at least ten times. The rearrangement joins TRBV7-2 to TRBJ2-3, with TRBD2 matching over 9 bases. Per germline, CDR1 SGHTA and CDR2 FQGNSA. V lost 6 bases and J lost 7; bases outside the gene matches: 11. The CDR3 spans 15 residues. CDR3 nucleotides: TGTGCCAGCAGTCTGGGCCGGACTAGCGATTATACGCAGTATTTT. Encoded protein: CASSLGRTSDYTQYF.

This clonotype was seen repeatedly, ten times or more. The chain is built from TRBV11-2 and TRBJ1-2; no reliable D call. Germline assignment: CDR1 SGHAT and CDR2 FQNNGV. CDR3 length: 13 amino acids. Deletions cut 4 bases from V and 8 bases from J, with 14 bases between. CDR3 nucleotide sequence: TGTGCCAGCAGCTCCGGCTTTTCGGGAGGCTACACCTTC. Translation: CASSSGFSGGYTF.

J is TRBJ1-4 and V is TRBV6-2 or TRBV6-3; 8 bases agree with TRBD1. V gave up 0 bases and J gave up 7 bases; unmatched junction bases: 1. The CDR3 totals 14 residues. Germline values: CDR1 MNHEY, CDR2 SVGEGT. The CDR3 here is CASSYSTGVEKLFF. Written as DNA, the CDR3 is TGTGCCAGCAGTTACTCGACAGGGGTTGAAAAACTGTTTTTT.

V is TRBV4-2 and J is TRBJ1-1, with D uncertain. This CDR3 is 15 amino acids long. Per germline, CDR1 LGHNA and CDR2 YNFKEQ. V gave up 1 base and J gave up 0 bases, with 9 bases separating them. The CDR3 region has the DNA TGTGCCAGCAGCCAAGTCCAGTCATTGAACACTGAAGCTTTCTTT. This gives the protein CASSQVQSLNTEAFF.

This clonotype occurred many times. V gene TRBV28 combines with J gene TRBJ2-3; the D gene could be TRBD1 or TRBD2 (5 bases each). The germline V and J ends were trimmed by 10 bases and 6 bases, with 14 bases remaining between them. Germline values: CDR1 MDHEN, CDR2 SYDVKM. The CDR3 has 12 residues. The CDR3 spells CATYGARDTQYF. The CDR3 DNA sequence: TGTGCCACCTACGGGGCTCGGGATACGCAGTATTTT.